This T cell receptor (beta chain) is drawn from a study of T cells in localized non-small cell lung cancer. Profiled with immunoSEQ multiplex PCR; TCRdb holds only in-frame clones, not every one. The sample holds fewer than 35,000 clones, 85% to 90% seen once. On this clone itself: Its cognate antigen is unknown.

V was clipped by 4 bases and J by 3 bases; unmatched bases: 5. This CDR3 has 15 residues. Germline V gene data show CDR1 as SGHRS and CDR2 as YFSETQ. Notes on the study in general: Uninvolved neighboring lung showed the greatest T cell clonality, exceeding tumor. Longer overall survival was associated with a higher density of T cells in the blood. For the top 100 tumor clones, a median roughly 56 also appeared in adjacent lung. Sequencing, confined to only one tumor region, leaves heterogeneity possible.

The V gene is TRBV5-1, the J gene TRBJ1-1; 11 bases line up with TRBD1. The clonotype originates from a female donor over 55 with stage I lung adenocarcinoma. Source: peripheral blood, taken before any cancer treatment. The CDR3 sequence: CASSAWDRGDTEAFF. DNA for the CDR3: TGCGCCAGCAGCGCATGGGACAGGGGGGACACTGAAGCTTTCTTT.